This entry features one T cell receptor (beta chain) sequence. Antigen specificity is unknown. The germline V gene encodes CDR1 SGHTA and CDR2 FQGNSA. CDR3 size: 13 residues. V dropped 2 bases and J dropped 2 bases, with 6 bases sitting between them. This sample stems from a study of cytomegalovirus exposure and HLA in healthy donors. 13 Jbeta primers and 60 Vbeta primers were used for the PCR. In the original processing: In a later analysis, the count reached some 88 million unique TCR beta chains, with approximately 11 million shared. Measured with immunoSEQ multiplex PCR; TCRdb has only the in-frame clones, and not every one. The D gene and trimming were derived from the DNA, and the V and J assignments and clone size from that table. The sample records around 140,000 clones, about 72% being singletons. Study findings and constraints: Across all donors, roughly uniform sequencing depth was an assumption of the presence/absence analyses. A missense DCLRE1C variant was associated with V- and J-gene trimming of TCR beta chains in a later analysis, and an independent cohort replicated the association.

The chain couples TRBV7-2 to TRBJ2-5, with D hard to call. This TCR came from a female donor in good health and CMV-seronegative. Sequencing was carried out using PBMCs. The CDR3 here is CASSLYGQETQYF. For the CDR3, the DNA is TGTGCCAGCAGCTTATACGGGCAAGAGACCCAGTACTTC.